This T cell receptor (beta chain) was captured in a study of T-cell reconstitution after alpha-beta-depleted transplantation in children. Findings of the study overall: At the one-year point after transplant, T-cell counts and TCRbeta diversity were found to come mostly from T cells that had been newly produced. As was reported, about two months after transplant, alpha-beta T cells came from several hundred expanded graft clones. High day-60 TCRbeta diversity in some patients came from surviving recipient T cells and thymic progenitors.

The germline gives CDR1 MDHEN, CDR2 SYDVKM. V dropped 4 bases and J dropped 4; count of bases not matched to a gene: 5. The CDR3 length is 15 residues. Unique molecular identifiers tagged the TCRbeta library. TCRdb re-analysed the PCR reads in MiXCR, keeping a single row per CDR3 protein. The sample holds around 270,000 distinct CDR3 sequences, roughly 8.2% seen once. This clonotype was seen ten or more times. What it binds is not known. The gene calls are TRBV28 and TRBJ2-5; 11 bases map to TRBD1. The sample here was peripheral blood, taken 360 days after TCRalphabeta/CD19-depleted stem cell transplant. This TCR derives from a female patient aged 2-15 years who had a stem cell transplant for Fanconi anemia, so the T cells may come from the graft donor. In DNA form, the CDR3 reads TGTGCCAGCAGTTCTCAGGACAGGGGGCGAGAGACCCAGTACTTC. Protein sequence: CASSSQDRGRETQYF.